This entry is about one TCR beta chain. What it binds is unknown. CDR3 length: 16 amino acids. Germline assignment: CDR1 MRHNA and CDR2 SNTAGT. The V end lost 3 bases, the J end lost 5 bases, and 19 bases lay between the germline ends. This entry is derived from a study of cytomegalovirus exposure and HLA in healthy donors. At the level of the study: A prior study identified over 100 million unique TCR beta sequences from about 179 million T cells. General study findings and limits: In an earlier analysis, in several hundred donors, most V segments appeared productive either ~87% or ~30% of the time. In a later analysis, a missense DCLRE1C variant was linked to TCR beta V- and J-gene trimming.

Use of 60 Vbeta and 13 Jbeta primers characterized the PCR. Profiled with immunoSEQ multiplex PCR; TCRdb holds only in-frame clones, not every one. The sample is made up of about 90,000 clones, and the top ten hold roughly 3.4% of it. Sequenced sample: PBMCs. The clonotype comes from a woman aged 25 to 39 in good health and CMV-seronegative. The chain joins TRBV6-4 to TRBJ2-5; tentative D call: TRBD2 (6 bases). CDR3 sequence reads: CASSDFNGRSFETQYF. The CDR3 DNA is TGTGCCAGCAGTGATTTTAACGGGAGAAGTTTCGAGACCCAGTACTTC.